The 20 T cell receptor beta chains reported below all come from one sample, sequenced in a study of CD8+ T cells in alopecia areata. Extraction and reverse transcription of RNA yielded cDNA as the sequencing template. TCRdb keeps only in-frame clones here, not all; method: immunoSEQ multiplex PCR. In the table there are roughly 220,000 clones, around 66% of which are singletons. Treatment specified: oral pan-JAK inhibitor, 5-10 mg twice daily. Specimen: CD4+ T cells sorted from blood, collected at approximately week 42, from a patient treated with tofacitinib. The receptors derive from a human donor with alopecia areata.

The J gene is TRBJ2-5, the V gene TRBV9; 7 bases map to TRBD2. Germline loops: CDR1 SGDLS, CDR2 YYNGEE. The V and J ends lost 0 bases and 2 bases, in that order; junction bases with no gene match: 4. The length of the CDR3 is 15 residues. The CDR3 DNA is TGTGCCAGCAGCGTAGGAGCGGGGACGCAAGAGACCCAGTACTTC. Translation gives CASSVGAGTQETQYF. The variable domain in full, completed from reference TRBV9 and TRBJ2-5, reads DSGVTQTPKHLITATGQRVTLRCSPRSGDLSVYWYQQSLDQGLQFLIQYYNGEERAKGNILERFSAQQFPDLHSELNLSSLELGDSALYFCASSVGAGTQETQYFGPGTRLLVL.

The chain couples TRBV6-1 to TRBJ1-1; D gene unclear. Germline V gene data show CDR1 as MNHNS and CDR2 as SASEGT. There are 15 residues in the CDR3. Trimming removed 6 bases from V and 7 bases from J, with 21 bases in between. CDR3 amino acids: CASSLAGGPDREAFF. The DNA for the CDR3 is TGTGCCAGCAGCCTCGCGGGCGGACCGGACCGTGAAGCTTTCTTT.

This sequence joins TRBV29-1 and TRBJ1-1, with TRBD1 identical over 8 bases. The CDR3 sequence is 13 residues long. CDR1 is SQVTM, CDR2 ANQGSEA, per germline. Trimming cost V 5 bases and J 5 bases; bases outside gene matches: 7. The CDR3 reads CSVRTGGGTEAFF. In nucleotides, the CDR3 is TGCAGCGTTCGAACAGGGGGAGGTACTGAAGCTTTCTTT.

This chain links TRBV6-1 with TRBJ1-6; D unclear. The CDR3 runs 14 residues. Germline CDR1 is MNHNS and CDR2 is SASEGT. V dropped 3 bases and J dropped 9 bases, with 12 bases sitting between them. CDR3 DNA: TGTGCCAGCAGTGAGCCGGGCCTTCCTTCACCCCTCCACTTT. Its translation: CASSEPGLPSPLHF.

This chain connects TRBV30 to TRBJ2-1, with 12 bases lining up with TRBD1. This CDR3 is built from 14 residues. The ends lost 5 bases at V and 8 bases at J; junction bases unmatched: 7. Germline V gene lookup returns CDR1 GTSNPN and CDR2 SVGIG (reference sequence). The CDR3 region is CAWAQGQGAYEQFF. DNA for the CDR3: TGTGCCTGGGCCCAGGGACAGGGGGCCTATGAGCAGTTCTTC.

In this sample, this clone turned up once. The J gene is TRBJ2-1, the V gene TRBV30, with D hard to call. The germline V gene has CDR1 GTSNPN and CDR2 SVGIG (reference sequence). Trimming stripped 2 bases from V and 9 bases from J, with 17 bases between. The CDR3 is 14 residues long. This CDR3 is CAWSSSHGLGEQFF. As DNA, the CDR3 is TGTGCCTGGAGTTCGAGTCACGGGCTGGGTGAGCAGTTCTTC.

This clone has more than one count but fewer than ten. CDR3 residues: CASSSLRYEQYF. The CDR3 DNA reads TGTGCCAGCAGCTCGCTGCGCTACGAGCAGTACTTC. The chain is built from TRBV5-6 and TRBJ2-5; D is uncertain. Gene TRBJ2-7 matches the end of the DNA better, so the J call may be wrong. Germline CDR1 SGHDT, CDR2 YYEEEE. The CDR3 is 12 residues long.

This chain links TRBV4-2 with TRBJ2-2; 10 bases line up with TRBD2. This CDR3 is 17 amino acids long. Per germline, CDR1 LGHNA and CDR2 YNFKEQ. The V and J ends lost 1 base and 4 bases, in that order; junction bases with no gene match: 6. The CDR3 sequence is CASSQGLAGVSTGELFF. The CDR3 bases are TGTGCCAGCAGCCAAGGTCTAGCGGGGGTATCCACCGGGGAGCTGTTTTTT.

The gene calls are TRBV14 and TRBJ1-1; perhaps TRBD1 as D (6 bases). CDR1 SGHDN and CDR2 FVKESK come from the germline V gene. Trimming removed 1 base from V and 8 bases from J, with 14 bases in between. The CDR3 is 14 residues long. CDR3 sequence reads: CASSQVRPGHEAFF. In nucleotides, the CDR3 is TGTGCCAGCAGCCAAGTCAGGCCGGGACACGAAGCTTTCTTT.

The genes are TRBV30 and TRBJ2-3; unclear D gene. Per the germline V gene, CDR1 is GTSNPN and CDR2 is SVGIG (reference sequence). The CDR3 covers 14 residues. Deletions cut 2 bases from V and 6 bases from J, with 15 bases between. CDR3 sequence (DNA): TGTGCCTGGAGTAAGTTTTCCGTGCCTGATACGCAGTATTTT. Translating gives CAWSKFSVPDTQYF.

The chain links TRBV2 to TRBJ2-3; 7 nucleotides line up with TRBD1. V lost 6 bases to trimming and J lost 0 bases; unmatched junction nucleotides: 6. This CDR3 has 15 amino acids. The germline V gene has CDR1 SNHLY and CDR2 FYNNEI. CDR3 sequence (DNA): TGTGCCAGCAGCGCCGGGACAGTCAGCACAGATACGCAGTATTTT. It translates to CASSAGTVSTDTQYF.

This clone has only a few counts. The chain joins TRBV29-1 to TRBJ2-6; possible D gene TRBD1, 5 bases. Germline V gene lookup returns CDR1 SQVTM and CDR2 ANQGSEA. Trimming pared 8 bases from V and 0 bases from J, leaving 14 bases between. The CDR3 is 15 amino acids. CDR3 in DNA: TGCAGCACAACGACAGAAAGCTCTGGGGCCAACGTCCTGACTTTC. Translation gives CSTTTESSGANVLTF. Full variable domain (rest looked up from reference TRBV29-1 and TRBJ2-6): SAVISQKPSRDICQRGTSLTIQCQVDSQVTMMFWYRQQPGQSLTLIATANQGSEATYESGFVIDKFPISRPNLTFSTLTVSNMSPEDSSIYLCSTTTESSGANVLTFGAGSRLTVL.

The CDR3 loop is CASSGGDRNEQFF. CDR3 in DNA: TGTGCCAGCAGCGGGGGTGATAGGAATGAGCAGTTCTTC. The chain couples TRBV14 to TRBJ2-1; D may be TRBD1 or TRBD2 (5 bases each). This CDR3 region has 13 residues. Germline-derived CDR1 and CDR2 are SGHDN and FVKESK. Trimming stripped 5 bases from V and 7 bases from J, with 12 bases between.

This chain links TRBV11-2 with TRBJ2-7, with 15 nucleotides matching TRBD2. The CDR3 length is 18 residues. CDR1 is SGHAT, CDR2 FQNNGV, per germline. With 2 bases clipped from V and 1 base from J, the junction kept 6 bases outside the gene matches. The DNA for the CDR3 is TGTGCCAGCAGCTTACGGGGACTAGCGGGGGGCTTTTCCTACGAGCAGTACTTC. As protein: CASSLRGLAGGFSYEQYF.

This clone has just a few counts. V usage is TRBV7-2 and J usage is TRBJ2-7; 9 nucleotides agree with TRBD2. Germline V gives CDR1 SGHTA, CDR2 FQGNSA. The CDR3 has 15 residues. After removal of 2 bases from V and 2 bases from J, the junction contained 4 bases not matched to a gene. The CDR3 here is CASSLRGGAPYEQYF. Here the CDR3 DNA reads TGTGCCAGCAGCTTACGCGGGGGGGCCCCCTACGAGCAGTACTTC. Together with reference TRBV7-2 and TRBJ2-7, the CDR3 gives the full variable domain: GAGVSQSPSNKVTEKGKDVELRCDPISGHTALYWYRQSLGQGLEFLIYFQGNSAPDKSGLPSDRFSAERTGGSVSTLTIQRTQQEDSAVYLCASSLRGGAPYEQYFGPGTRLTVT.

V usage is TRBV27 and J usage is TRBJ2-2; 11 nucleotides align to TRBD1. Germline assignment: CDR1 MNHEY and CDR2 SMNVEV (reference sequence). V dropped 11 bases and J dropped 4; count of bases not matched to a gene: 3. The CDR3 sequence is 13 residues long. In DNA form, the CDR3 reads TGTGCCGCCGGGACAGGGGGCACCGGGGAGCTGTTTTTT. This encodes CAAGTGGTGELFF.

As DNA, the CDR3 is TGTGCCAGCAGAGACGACAGGGGGCCTAACTATGGCTACACCTTC. This translates into CASRDDRGPNYGYTF. The chain carries TRBV2 and TRBJ1-2, with 10 bases that match TRBD1. This CDR3 spans 15 amino acids. V dropped 6 bases and J dropped 0; count of bases not matched to a gene: 4. Germline values: CDR1 SNHLY, CDR2 FYNNEI.

This chain connects TRBV7-2 to TRBJ2-3; D is uncertain. CDR1 is SGHTA, CDR2 FQGNSA, per germline. There are 12 residues in the CDR3. Trimming stripped 2 bases from V and 2 bases from J, with 2 bases between. This chain's CDR3 is CASSLPTDTQYF. CDR3 DNA: TGTGCCAGCAGCTTACCCACAGATACGCAGTATTTT.

The V and J genes are TRBV4-3 and TRBJ2-5; D is ambiguous. CDR1 is LGHNA and CDR2 is YSLEER in the germline V gene. The CDR3 contains 12 residues. V was trimmed by 0 bases and J by 5 bases, leaving 4 bases between them. The CDR3 DNA follows: TGCGCCAGCAGCCAAGATAGGGAGACCCAGTACTTC. Protein product: CASSQDRETQYF.

The J gene is TRBJ1-1, the V gene TRBV29-1; a weak D match, TRBD1 (5 bases). Germline values: CDR1 SQVTM, CDR2 ANQGSEA. Trimming removed 1 base from V and 6 bases from J, with 15 bases in between. The CDR3 is 14 amino acids. The CDR3 region has the DNA TGCAGCGTTGAAGGCCGCCCTCTGGGGGCTGAAGCTTTCTTT. Translation: CSVEGRPLGAEAFF.